This entry lists 32 T cell receptor beta chains sequenced from one sample in a study of cytomegalovirus exposure and HLA in healthy donors. Vbeta (60) and Jbeta (13) primers were used in the PCR. Assay used: immunoSEQ multiplex PCR; TCRdb lists only in-frame clones, some missing. The table records over 150,000 clones, 84% of them present only once. The specimen was PBMCs. The receptors come from a man aged 18 to 30 in good health and CMV-seronegative.

The chain recombines TRBV5-6 with TRBJ2-7, with D unclear. This CDR3 region has 15 residues. Germline CDR1 and CDR2: SGHDT and YYEEEE. V lost 5 bases, J lost 0 bases, and 15 bases lay in between. CDR3 in DNA: TGTGCCAGCAGGTTACGGTCAGGAAACTCCTACGAGCAGTACTTC. Its translation: CASRLRSGNSYEQYF.

V and J are TRBV27 and TRBJ1-4; TRBD1 is a possible D gene (5 bases). The CDR3 sequence is 17 residues long. V lost 5 bases and J lost 0, with 16 bases in between. CDR1 and CDR2 from the germline V gene are MNHEY and SMNVEV (reference sequence). CDR3 DNA sequence: TGTGCCAGCAGTCCCCAAGGGGCCCTTGCAACTAATGAAAAACTGTTTTTT. Its protein product is CASSPQGALATNEKLFF.

The gene calls are TRBV19 and TRBJ2-2, with TRBD2 matching over 8 bases. This CDR3 has 15 residues. V gave up 7 bases and J gave up 7 bases; unmatched junction bases: 11. Germline assignment: CDR1 LNHDA and CDR2 SQIVND (reference sequence). The CDR3 sequence is CASTVPGLGSGELFF. CDR3 nucleotide sequence: TGTGCCAGTACCGTCCCGGGACTAGGAAGCGGGGAGCTGTTTTTT.

The rearrangement uses TRBV27 and TRBJ2-3, with D possibly matching TRBD1 (6 bases). The CDR3 is 15 residues long. CDR1 is MNHEY and CDR2 is SMNVEV in the germline V gene (reference sequence). V shed 6 bases and J shed 1 base, with 14 bases lying between them. This CDR3 reads CASRPGQIGTDTQYF. DNA of the CDR3: TGTGCCAGCAGGCCGGGACAAATAGGCACAGATACGCAGTATTTT.

The rearrangement links TRBV5-1 to TRBJ2-2, with 11 bases lining up with TRBD2. There are 16 residues in the CDR3. V gave up 0 bases and J gave up 2 bases; unmatched junction bases: 0. CDR1 and CDR2 (germline): SGHRS, YFSETQ. Written as DNA, the CDR3 is TGCGCCAGCAGCTTGGGACTAGCGGGAAACACCGGGGAGCTGTTTTTT. It specifies CASSLGLAGNTGELFF. Variable domain in full (rest from reference TRBV5-1 and TRBJ2-2): KAGVTQTPRYLIKTRGQQVTLSCSPISGHRSVSWYQQTPGQGLQFLFEYFSETQRNKGNFPGRFSGRQFSNSRSEMNVSTLELGDSALYLCASSLGLAGNTGELFFGEGSRLTVL.

Many counts were recorded for this clone. The rearrangement joins TRBV6-4 to TRBJ2-2, with 7 bases aligning to TRBD1. Germline V gene lookup returns CDR1 MRHNA and CDR2 SNTAGT. Trimming removed 4 bases from V and 6 bases from J; junction bases left unmatched: 11. The CDR3 extends over 16 amino acids. CDR3 in amino acids: CASSVTTGDSPGELFF. CDR3 bases: TGTGCCAGCAGTGTAACAACAGGGGATTCCCCCGGGGAGCTGTTTTTT.

This chain connects TRBV2 to TRBJ1-6; tentatively, D is TRBD1 (5 bases). V gave up 9 bases and J gave up 7 bases, with 10 bases separating them. The germline V gene encodes CDR1 SNHLY and CDR2 FYNNEI. The CDR3 loop spans 12 amino acids. Written as DNA, the CDR3 is TGTGCCAGACGACAGCCCAATTCACCCCTCCACTTT. This codes for CARRQPNSPLHF.

The J gene is TRBJ2-2, the V gene TRBV10-3; D might be TRBD1 (8 bases). This CDR3 has 18 residues. The V gene lost 1 base and the J gene lost 5 bases, with 20 bases spanning the gap. Germline assignment: CDR1 ENHRY and CDR2 SYGVKD. CDR3 in DNA: TGTGCCATCAGTGAGTTCACGGGGGGACAGGCTATGACCGGGGAGCTGTTTTTT. Translated: CAISEFTGGQAMTGELFF.

The chain recombines TRBV15 with TRBJ2-1, with 9 bases matching TRBD1. V dropped 5 bases and J dropped 8; count of bases not matched to a gene: 19. The CDR3 is 18 residues long. Germline V lookup: CDR1 LNHNV, CDR2 YYDKDF (reference sequence). The CDR3 DNA sequence: TGTGCCACCAGCCGAACGGGACAGGGATTCGCTAGCGGCGATGAGCAGTTCTTC. Its protein product is CATSRTGQGFASGDEQFF.

The chain couples TRBV29-1 to TRBJ1-1; D is undetermined. Looked up from germline, CDR1 is SQVTM and CDR2 is ANQGSEA. This CDR3 is 14 amino acids long. V was clipped by 6 bases and J by 6 bases, with 20 bases between them. CDR3 sequence (DNA): TGCAGCGTGTCCGACGGGAGTATCGTCCCTGAAGCTTTCTTT. It specifies CSVSDGSIVPEAFF.

This rearrangement joins TRBV15 to TRBJ2-3, with 7 bases lining up with TRBD2. The CDR3 loop spans 17 amino acids. The junction had 14 bases not matched to a gene; V was cut back by 2 bases and J by 6 bases. Germline V lookup: CDR1 LNHNV, CDR2 YYDKDF (reference sequence). DNA for the CDR3: TGTGCCACCAGCAGATCTGGGGCACTAGCGAAGGGGGATACGCAGTATTTT. It encodes CATSRSGALAKGDTQYF.

This chain connects TRBV7-3 to TRBJ2-3; possibly TRBD1 for D (5 bases). This CDR3 contains 14 residues. Germline V gives CDR1 SGHTA, CDR2 FQGTGA. V shed 4 bases and J shed 0 bases, with 8 bases lying between them. The CDR3 protein is CASSYDSSTDTQYF. CDR3 nucleotide sequence: TGTGCCAGCAGCTATGACAGTAGCACAGATACGCAGTATTTT.

V gene TRBV10-3 combines with J gene TRBJ1-1; TRBD1 aligns across 8 bases. The V and J ends lost 2 bases and 10 bases, in that order; junction bases with no gene match: 6. CDR1 and CDR2 (germline): ENHRY, SYGVKD. The CDR3 is 13 residues long. This chain's CDR3 is CAISEVGGQGAFF. The CDR3 DNA follows: TGTGCCATCAGTGAGGTTGGAGGACAGGGAGCTTTCTTT.

This clone was seen a single time. This chain joins TRBV18 and TRBJ2-2; maybe TRBD2 (6 bases). Per germline, CDR1 KGHSH and CDR2 LQKENI. Trimming removed 3 bases from V and 4 bases from J, with 12 bases in between. The CDR3 is made up of 15 amino acids. CDR3 sequence reads: CASSPEAGSTGELFF. The CDR3 DNA sequence: TGTGCCAGCTCACCCGAAGCGGGTTCCACCGGGGAGCTGTTTTTT. Complete variable domain (other parts from reference TRBV18 and TRBJ2-2): NAGVMQNPRHLVRRRGQEARLRCSPMKGHSHVYWYRQLPEEGLKFMVYLQKENIIDESGMPKERFSAEFPKEGPSILRIQQVVRGDSAAYFCASSPEAGSTGELFFGEGSRLTVL.

V gene TRBV11-3 combines with J gene TRBJ2-1; D is unresolved. Germline CDR1 reads SGHNT; CDR2 reads YENEEA. Deletions cut 6 bases from V and 9 bases from J, with 12 bases between. This CDR3 is built from 12 residues. In DNA, the CDR3 is TGTGCCAGCAGATTCCTTTCGGGTGAGCAGTTCTTC. Translation: CASRFLSGEQFF.

About this clone itself: A junction end diverges from the germline sequence, so it may reflect a read error. The chain recombines TRBV6-5 with TRBJ2-7; 10 bases fit TRBD2. Germline CDR1 reads MNHEY; CDR2 reads SVGAGI. CDR3 size: 13 residues. For the CDR3, the DNA is TGTGCCGGCAGTTATGGGCTAGCGGGGGACTTGTACTTC. It translates to CAGSYGLAGDLYF.

The rearrangement links TRBV27 to TRBJ2-1; D remains unclear. Trimming took off 6 bases at V and 0 bases at J, with 9 bases between the two ends. There are 14 residues in the CDR3. Germline-derived CDR1 and CDR2 are MNHEY and SMNVEV (reference sequence). The CDR3 loop is CASRGVSSYNEQFF. CDR3 nucleotides: TGTGCCAGCAGGGGCGTGAGCTCCTACAATGAGCAGTTCTTC.

The rearrangement links TRBV6-5 to TRBJ1-3; tentative D call: TRBD1 (5 bases). V was trimmed by 5 bases and J by 0 bases, leaving 11 bases between them. The germline gives CDR1 MNHEY, CDR2 SVGAGI. The CDR3 contains 15 residues. The CDR3 sequence is CASSITGTSGNTIYF. The CDR3 DNA reads TGTGCCAGCAGTATAACAGGCACCTCTGGAAACACCATATATTTT.

The chain combines TRBV6-6 with TRBJ1-2; no clear D. The V end was cut by 2 bases, the J end by 6 bases, with 7 bases between. The CDR3 covers 12 residues. Germline loops: CDR1 MNHNY, CDR2 SVGAGI (reference sequence). The CDR3 DNA follows: TGTGCCAGCAGTTACAGGGAGGATGGCTACACCTTC. Encoded protein: CASSYREDGYTF.

The rearrangement uses TRBV2 and TRBJ2-3, with TRBD1 matching 8 bases. Germline V gives CDR1 SNHLY, CDR2 FYNNEI. V lost 8 bases, J lost 0 bases, and 4 bases stayed unmatched. This CDR3 has 14 residues. The DNA of the CDR3 is TGTGCCAGCCGGGACAGGATAAGCACAGATACGCAGTATTTT. It translates to CASRDRISTDTQYF.

The chain joins TRBV10-3 to TRBJ1-1, with a weak D call TRBD1 (6 bases). V lost 8 bases to trimming and J lost 0 bases, with 7 bases between them. The germline V gene encodes CDR1 ENHRY and CDR2 SYGVKD. CDR3 length: 12 residues. CDR3 in amino acids: CAIGGMNTEAFF. The CDR3, as DNA: TGTGCCATCGGGGGCATGAACACTGAAGCTTTCTTT.

This clone has a single count. The chain combines TRBV11-1 with TRBJ2-2, with TRBD1 matching over 9 bases. Unmatched junction bases numbered 13, after V lost 6 bases and J lost 5 bases. CDR1 is SGHAT, CDR2 FQDESV, per germline (reference sequence). The CDR3 spans 17 residues. In DNA, the CDR3 is TGTGCCAGCAGGACCCTCGCTGGGACAGGGACAACCGGGGAGCTGTTTTTT. Residues: CASRTLAGTGTTGELFF.

This clone was observed a handful of times. The chain carries TRBV2 and TRBJ2-7; TRBD1 might be the D (5 bases). The CDR3 sequence is 15 residues long. Germline V gives CDR1 SNHLY, CDR2 FYNNEI. Trimming took 6 bases from V and 3 from J, leaving 18 bases between them. The CDR3 nucleotides are TGTGCCAGCAGCCCTGACAGATCAACCCTCTACGAGCAGTACTTC. Its protein product is CASSPDRSTLYEQYF.

The chain is built from TRBV7-2 and TRBJ2-3; 8 bases line up with TRBD2. The J segment lost 0 bases and the V segment lost 5 bases, leaving 4 bases of the junction unmatched. Germline V CDR1 and CDR2: SGHTA, FQGNSA. The CDR3 sequence is 15 residues long. This chain's CDR3 is CASSRSGRSTDTQYF. CDR3 in DNA: TGTGCCAGCAGCCGAAGCGGGAGAAGCACAGATACGCAGTATTTT.

CDR3 sequence reads: CASSPLGTDSYNEQFF. Written as DNA, the CDR3 is TGCGCCAGCAGCCCTCTCGGGACAGACTCCTACAATGAGCAGTTCTTC. This chain joins TRBV5-1 and TRBJ2-1; TRBD1 matches at 7 bases. Germline CDR1 and CDR2: SGHRS and YFSETQ. The CDR3 spans 16 residues. V lost 4 bases to trimming and J lost 0 bases; unmatched junction nucleotides: 7.

The chain is built from TRBV5-4 and TRBJ2-7, with 9 bases matching TRBD2. The germline V gene has CDR1 SGHNT and CDR2 YYREEE (reference sequence). This CDR3 is built from 15 residues. The trim removed 6 bases at V and 3 bases at J, leaving 10 bases unmatched. The CDR3 region is CASKREISGSYEQYF. The CDR3 coding sequence is TGTGCCAGCAAAAGAGAGATTAGCGGGAGCTACGAGCAGTACTTC.

CDR3 sequence: CASSYSGTAQDGYTF. The DNA of the CDR3 is TGTGCCAGCAGTTACTCTGGGACAGCTCAGGATGGCTACACCTTC. J is TRBJ1-2 and V is TRBV6-5; 7 nucleotides agree with TRBD1. Germline loops: CDR1 MNHEY, CDR2 SVGAGI. With V trimmed by 0 bases and J by 6 bases, 7 bases remained unmatched. The CDR3 totals 15 residues.

The gene calls are TRBV19 and TRBJ1-2; 8 bases line up with TRBD1. The J segment lost 4 bases and the V segment lost 2 bases, leaving 3 bases of the junction unmatched. CDR1 and CDR2 from the germline V gene are LNHDA and SQIVND (reference sequence). The CDR3 contains 14 residues. CDR3 DNA sequence: TGTGCCAGTAGTATATGGACAGGGACCTATGGCTACACCTTC. This translates into CASSIWTGTYGYTF.

The rearrangement joins TRBV19 to TRBJ2-5, with 8 bases that match TRBD1. Germline V lookup: CDR1 LNHDA, CDR2 SQIVND (reference sequence). The CDR3 sequence is 14 residues long. V lost 3 bases to trimming and J lost 5 bases; unmatched junction nucleotides: 5. The CDR3 sequence: CASSITGGWETQYF. Here the CDR3 DNA reads TGTGCCAGTAGTATTACAGGGGGTTGGGAGACCCAGTACTTC.

This clone was counted once. The chain has TRBV6-1 and TRBJ1-1; 7 bases are a match to TRBD1. CDR1 and CDR2 (germline): MNHNS, SASEGT. The CDR3 is made up of 15 amino acids. V dropped 10 bases and J dropped 6; count of bases not matched to a gene: 17. Here the CDR3 reads CATLPGQSSGAEAFF. The CDR3 DNA is TGTGCCACCCTACCGGGACAGTCATCAGGCGCTGAAGCTTTCTTT.

The V gene is TRBV27, the J gene TRBJ2-2, with D possibly being TRBD1 (6 bases). The V gene's germline CDR1 is MNHEY and CDR2 SMNVEV (reference sequence). Trimming took 6 bases from V and 6 from J, leaving 17 bases between them. The CDR3 spans 15 residues. The CDR3 protein is CASSQVQGRAGELFF. The CDR3 DNA follows: TGTGCCAGCAGCCAAGTTCAGGGGCGGGCCGGGGAGCTGTTTTTT.

The chain is built from TRBV28 and TRBJ2-5; TRBD1 matches 7 bases. Gene TRBJ2-7 matches the end of the DNA better, so the J call may be wrong. Germline V gene lookup returns CDR1 MDHEN and CDR2 SYDVKM. CDR3 length equals 15 residues. CDR3: CASSSPRTGPYEQYF. The CDR3 DNA reads TGTGCCAGCAGTTCCCCCCGGACAGGACCCTACGAGCAGTACTTC.